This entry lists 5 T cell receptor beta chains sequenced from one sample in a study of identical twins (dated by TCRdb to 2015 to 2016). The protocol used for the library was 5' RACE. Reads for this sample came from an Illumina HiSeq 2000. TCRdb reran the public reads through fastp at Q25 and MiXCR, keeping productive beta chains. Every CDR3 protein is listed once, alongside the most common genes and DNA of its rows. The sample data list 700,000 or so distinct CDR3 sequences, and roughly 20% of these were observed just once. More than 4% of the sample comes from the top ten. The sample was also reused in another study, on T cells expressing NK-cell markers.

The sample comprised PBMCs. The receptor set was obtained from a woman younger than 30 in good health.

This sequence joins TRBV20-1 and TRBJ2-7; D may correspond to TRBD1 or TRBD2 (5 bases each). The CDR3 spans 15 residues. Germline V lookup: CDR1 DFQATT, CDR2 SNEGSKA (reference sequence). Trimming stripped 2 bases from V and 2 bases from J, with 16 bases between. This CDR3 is CSARTGTASTYEQYF. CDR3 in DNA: TGCAGTGCTAGAACCGGGACGGCCTCAACCTACGAGCAGTACTTC.

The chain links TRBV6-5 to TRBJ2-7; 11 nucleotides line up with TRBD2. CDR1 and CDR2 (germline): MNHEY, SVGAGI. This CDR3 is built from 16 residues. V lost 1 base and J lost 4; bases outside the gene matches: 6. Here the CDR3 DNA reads TGTGCCAGCAGTTACTACCTAGCGGGAGGAATTTACGAGCAGTACTTC. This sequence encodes CASSYYLAGGIYEQYF.

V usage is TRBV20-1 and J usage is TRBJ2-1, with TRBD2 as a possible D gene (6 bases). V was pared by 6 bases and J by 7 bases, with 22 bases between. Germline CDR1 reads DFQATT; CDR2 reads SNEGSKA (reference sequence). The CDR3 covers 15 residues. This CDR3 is CSASLTGRDRNEQFF. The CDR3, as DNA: TGCAGTGCCTCCCTTACGGGGCGGGATAGGAATGAGCAGTTCTTC.

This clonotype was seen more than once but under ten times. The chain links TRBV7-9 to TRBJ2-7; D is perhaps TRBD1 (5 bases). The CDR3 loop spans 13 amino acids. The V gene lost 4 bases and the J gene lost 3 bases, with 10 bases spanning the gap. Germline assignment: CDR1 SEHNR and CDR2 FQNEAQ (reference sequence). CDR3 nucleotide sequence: TGTGCCAGCAGCTCCCCAGGGAACTACGAGCAGTACTTC. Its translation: CASSSPGNYEQYF.

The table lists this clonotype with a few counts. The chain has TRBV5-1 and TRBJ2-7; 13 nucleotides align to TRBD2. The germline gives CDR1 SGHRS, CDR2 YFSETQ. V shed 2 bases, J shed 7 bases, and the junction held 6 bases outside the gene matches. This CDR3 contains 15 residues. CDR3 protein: CASSFTGLAGEEQYF. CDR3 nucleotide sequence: TGCGCCAGCAGCTTCACTGGACTAGCGGGAGAGGAGCAGTACTTC. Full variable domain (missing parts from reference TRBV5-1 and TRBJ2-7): KAGVTQTPRYLIKTRGQQVTLSCSPISGHRSVSWYQQTPGQGLQFLFEYFSETQRNKGNFPGRFSGRQFSNSRSEMNVSTLELGDSALYLCASSFTGLAGEEQYFGPGTRLTVT.